A few counts support the clone carrying this T cell receptor (beta chain). The sample is drawn from a study of beta chain features in type 1 diabetes. The sequenced template was cDNA made from the entire isolated RNA. Method: immunoSEQ multiplex PCR; TCRdb's copy keeps in-frame clones and lacks some. In the table there are fewer than 650,000 clones, roughly a sixth of which are singletons. The receptor was isolated from a young man in good health. The sequencing sample was made of naive CD4+ T cells from blood.

DNA of the CDR3: TGTGCCAGCAGCTTGGGGGCGCTTAGCCCCGGACGTCTAGTAGCTTTCTTT. It is translated as CASSLGALSPGRLVAFF. This chain joins TRBV5-4 and TRBJ1-1; D unresolved. Trimming pared 0 bases from V and 10 bases from J, leaving 25 bases between. CDR1 is SGHNT and CDR2 is YYREEE in the germline V gene (reference sequence). This CDR3 has 17 amino acids. Together with reference TRBV5-4 and TRBJ1-1, the CDR3 gives the full variable domain: ETGVTQSPTHLIKTRGQQVTLRCSSQSGHNTVSWYQQALGQGPQFIFQYYREEENGRGNFPPRFSGLQFPNYSSELNVNALELDDSALYLCASSLGALSPGRLVAFFGQGTRLTVV.